Listed here are 20 T cell receptor beta chains from one sample, sequenced in a study of cytomegalovirus exposure and HLA in healthy donors. The data were produced by immunoSEQ multiplex PCR, yet TCRdb's version contains in-frame clones alone and is incomplete. The sample contains 110,000 or so clones, about 85% of which appear only once. Material for sequencing was PBMCs. All receptors derive from a woman aged 18 to 35 in good health and CMV-seronegative.

This clone was counted only a few times. The J gene is TRBJ2-2, the V gene TRBV6-5; TRBD1 might be the D (5 bases). The CDR3 extends over 15 amino acids. Trimming took off 4 bases at V and 6 bases at J, with 15 bases between the two ends. Germline V gives CDR1 MNHEY, CDR2 SVGAGI. This CDR3 is CASSWTNGNAGELFF. The CDR3 DNA is TGTGCCAGCAGTTGGACAAATGGTAACGCCGGGGAGCTGTTTTTT.

The chain joins TRBV28 to TRBJ2-7, with 11 bases identical to TRBD1. Trimming removed 6 bases from V and 7 bases from J; junction bases left unmatched: 8. The germline gives CDR1 MDHEN, CDR2 SYDVKM. The CDR3 has 14 residues. CDR3 nucleotides: TGTGCCAGCAGCTCCGGACAGGGGGCATGGGAGCAGTACTTC. It codes for CASSSGQGAWEQYF.

This clone was detected a few times. This chain's CDR3 is CAVKGAYGYTF. The DNA of the CDR3 is TGTGCCGTAAAGGGGGCCTATGGCTACACCTTC. The chain recombines TRBV27 with TRBJ1-2, with 7 bases matching TRBD1. The germline V gene has CDR1 MNHEY and CDR2 SMNVEV (reference sequence). This CDR3 has 11 amino acids. Trimming cost V 11 bases and J 4 bases; bases outside gene matches: 4.

This chain links TRBV30 with TRBJ2-3; D is possibly TRBD2 (6 bases). Looked up from germline, CDR1 is GTSNPN and CDR2 is SVGIG (reference sequence). Trimming left V 1 base short and J 4 bases short, with 18 bases between. The CDR3 totals 16 residues. The CDR3 sequence is CAWSDQRGKGPDTQYF. CDR3 bases: TGTGCCTGGAGTGATCAACGGGGGAAGGGACCAGATACGCAGTATTTT.

V is TRBV4-2 and J is TRBJ1-2; a weak D match, TRBD1 (5 bases). With 0 bases removed from V and 8 bases from J, the gap between germline ends came to 19 bases. There are 16 residues in the CDR3. CDR1 LGHNA and CDR2 YNFKEQ come from the germline V gene. CDR3 sequence: CASSQEGGGPGEGYTF. The CDR3 DNA follows: TGTGCCAGCAGCCAAGAAGGTGGCGGACCGGGGGAAGGCTACACCTTC.

The rearrangement uses TRBV11-2 and TRBJ1-2, with D hard to call. The ends were cut back, 5 bases at V and 10 bases at J, with 11 bases in the middle. The germline V gene encodes CDR1 SGHAT and CDR2 FQNNGV. This CDR3 is built from 11 residues. In DNA form, the CDR3 reads TGTGCCAGCAGCGAATACTATTTCTACACCTTC. This gives the protein CASSEYYFYTF.

V is TRBV6-5 and J is TRBJ2-7; 10 bases agree with TRBD1. V gave up 8 bases and J gave up 3 bases; unmatched junction bases: 4. This CDR3 spans 13 amino acids. The germline CDR1 and CDR2 sequences are MNHEY and SVGAGI. CDR3 bases: TGTGCCAGCCGCCGGGACAGGGGCTACGAGCAGTACTTC. Translating it yields CASRRDRGYEQYF.

The CDR3 sequence is CASSPKEGREQFF. In DNA, the CDR3 is TGTGCCAGCAGCCCCAAAGAGGGTCGCGAGCAGTTCTTC. The chain employs TRBV7-9 and TRBJ2-1, with a possible D match to TRBD2 (5 bases). The V end was cut by 5 bases, the J end by 10 bases, with 15 bases between. Germline assignment: CDR1 SEHNR and CDR2 FQNEAQ (reference sequence). The CDR3 runs 13 residues. Drawing the rest from reference TRBV7-9 and TRBJ2-1, the complete variable domain is DTGVSQNPRHKITKRGQNVTFRCDPISEHNRLYWYRQTLGQGPEFLTYFQNEAQLEKSRLLSDRFSAERPKGSFSTLEIQRTEQGDSAMYLCASSPKEGREQFFGPGTRLTVL.

J is TRBJ2-3 and V is TRBV5-1; 7 bases align to TRBD1. The CDR3 is 16 amino acids. CDR1 SGHRS and CDR2 YFSETQ come from the germline V gene. Trimming cost V 4 bases and J 0 bases; bases outside gene matches: 8. CDR3: CASSAGQAHSTDTQYF. CDR3 nucleotides: TGCGCCAGCAGCGCAGGACAGGCCCACAGCACAGATACGCAGTATTTT.

The chain links TRBV7-2 to TRBJ1-3; D is undetermined. V shed 5 bases and J shed 0 bases, with 8 bases lying between them. This CDR3 region has 14 residues. Germline loops: CDR1 SGHTA, CDR2 FQGNSA. CDR3 in amino acids: CASSGAYSGNTIYF. The DNA of the CDR3 is TGTGCCAGCAGCGGTGCGTACTCTGGAAACACCATATATTTT.

This sequence joins TRBV9 and TRBJ2-5; 7 bases map to TRBD1. J lost 4 bases, V lost 0 bases, and 0 bases had no gene match. Germline V gene sequence: CDR1 SGDLS, CDR2 YYNGEE. The CDR3 covers 13 residues. CDR3 protein: CASSVEGAETQYF. CDR3 bases: TGTGCCAGCAGCGTAGAGGGGGCAGAGACCCAGTACTTC. Together with reference TRBV9 and TRBJ2-5, the CDR3 gives the full variable domain: DSGVTQTPKHLITATGQRVTLRCSPRSGDLSVYWYQQSLDQGLQFLIQYYNGEERAKGNILERFSAQQFPDLHSELNLSSLELGDSALYFCASSVEGAETQYFGPGTRLLVL.

This chain uses TRBV9 with TRBJ1-3; 7 bases line up with TRBD1. Germline CDR1 SGDLS, CDR2 YYNGEE. Trimming removed 3 bases from V and 4 bases from J; junction bases left unmatched: 7. This CDR3 contains 15 residues. The CDR3, as DNA: TGTGCCAGCAGCGAGACAGGGTCAACCGGAAACACCATATATTTT. Translation gives CASSETGSTGNTIYF. Looking up the rest from reference TRBV9 and TRBJ1-3 gives the full variable domain: DSGVTQTPKHLITATGQRVTLRCSPRSGDLSVYWYQQSLDQGLQFLIQYYNGEERAKGNILERFSAQQFPDLHSELNLSSLELGDSALYFCASSETGSTGNTIYFGEGSWLTVV.

This clone appeared a single time. This chain uses TRBV7-3 with TRBJ1-3, with D hard to call. The CDR3 totals 16 residues. Germline lookup yields CDR1 SGHTA and CDR2 FQGTGA. V lost 7 bases to trimming and J lost 0 bases, with 16 bases between them. The CDR3: CASTPGPGSSGNTIYF. The CDR3 DNA is TGTGCCAGCACGCCCGGCCCGGGAAGCTCTGGAAACACCATATATTTT.

The rearrangement uses TRBV7-9 and TRBJ1-1; D remains ambiguous. V lost 1 base, J lost 8 bases, and 8 bases lay in between. The CDR3 has 12 residues. Germline V gives CDR1 SEHNR, CDR2 FQNEAQ (reference sequence). CDR3 DNA sequence: TGTGCCAGCAGCTTAGATGGCAGGGAAGCTTTCTTT. Residues: CASSLDGREAFF. Looking up the rest from reference TRBV7-9 and TRBJ1-1 gives the full variable domain: DTGVSQNPRHKITKRGQNVTFRCDPISEHNRLYWYRQTLGQGPEFLTYFQNEAQLEKSRLLSDRFSAERPKGSFSTLEIQRTEQGDSAMYLCASSLDGREAFFGQGTRLTVV.

The genes are TRBV5-6 and TRBJ1-2; tentatively, D is TRBD1 (6 bases). V was trimmed by 4 bases and J by 1 base, leaving 26 bases between them. This CDR3 is built from 19 residues. Germline lookup yields CDR1 SGHDT and CDR2 YYEEEE. CDR3 region: CASSLEDSEPQGGNYGYTF. The CDR3 DNA reads as TGTGCCAGCAGCCTTGAGGACAGCGAGCCCCAGGGCGGTAACTATGGCTACACCTTC.

This rearrangement joins TRBV5-6 to TRBJ1-1, with D unclear. CDR1 is SGHDT, CDR2 YYEEEE, per germline. The ends were cut back, 1 base at V and 0 bases at J, with 7 bases in the middle. There are 14 residues in the CDR3. The CDR3 protein is CASSLWRVNTEAFF. CDR3 nucleotide sequence: TGTGCCAGCAGCTTGTGGAGGGTGAACACTGAAGCTTTCTTT.

For the CDR3, the DNA is TGTGCCACCAGCAGAGGGGCTCAGCCCCAGCATTTT. Residues: CATSRGAQPQHF. The chain combines TRBV15 with TRBJ1-5; D is unresolved. Germline V lookup: CDR1 LNHNV, CDR2 YYDKDF (reference sequence). The CDR3 has 12 amino acids. Trimming stripped 1 base from V and 6 bases from J, with 4 bases between.

V and J are TRBV19 and TRBJ1-2; weak D call: TRBD1 (6 bases). Germline assignment: CDR1 LNHDA and CDR2 SQIVND (reference sequence). The CDR3 extends over 15 amino acids. Trimming took 3 bases from V and 8 from J, leaving 19 bases between them. CDR3 DNA sequence: TGTGCCAGTAGTATTTCGGGACAAAGTTTGGAGGGCTACACCTTC. It specifies CASSISGQSLEGYTF.

The rearrangement joins TRBV5-1 to TRBJ1-2, with D unclear. This CDR3 is 15 amino acids long. V lost 0 bases and J 4 bases, leaving 13 bases between the germline ends. Germline V gene lookup returns CDR1 SGHRS and CDR2 YFSETQ. The CDR3 DNA reads as TGCGCCAGCAGCTTGGAAGGTCCTCGGGGCTATGGCTACACCTTC. This gives the protein CASSLEGPRGYGYTF.

This chain connects TRBV5-6 to TRBJ2-3; 9 positions agree with TRBD1. Trimming took 4 bases from V and 3 from J; bases not matched to a gene: 6. This CDR3 is 15 amino acids long. Germline CDR1 reads SGHDT; CDR2 reads YYEEEE. The CDR3 DNA reads TGTGCCAGCAGCCCAGGACAGGGGAAAACAGATACGCAGTATTTT. Its translation is CASSPGQGKTDTQYF.